The TCR beta chain under discussion was sequenced for a study of blood T cell repertoires in COVID-19. Across the whole study: Samples representing acute and convalescent COVID-19 were sourced from the United States, Italy and Spain.

All enrollees were roughly 18 to 100 years old and from 25 or so US areas. Participants had their cohort set by participant-reported clinical history. As processed by the authors: How many nucleated cells were present was estimated from reference gene primer amplification. Clones were sequenced by immunoSEQ multiplex PCR, and TCRdb holds only the in-frame ones, with some missing. The V and J calls and clone size were taken over from that table, and D and trimming were inferred from the DNA. The data hold about 460,000 clones, with 75% to 90% observed a single time. This clonotype was sampled from a woman aged 60-75 years who had recovered from COVID-19. The source material was PBMCs or T cells enriched from blood (not recorded which).

The CDR3 DNA reads TGTGCCAGCAGCGCAGGGACATACAATGAGCAGTTCTTC. Amino acid sequence: CASSAGTYNEQFF. The rearrangement links TRBV9 to TRBJ2-1; tentative D call: TRBD1 (6 bases). V dropped 3 bases and J dropped 4 bases, with 8 bases sitting between them. The CDR3 loop spans 13 amino acids. Germline CDR1 and CDR2: SGDLS and YYNGEE.